The present T cell receptor (beta chain) was sequenced within a study of blood T cell repertoires in COVID-19. Study overall: T cells, B-cell-depleted T cells, or PBMCs provided the cDNA or gDNA that served as material.

TCRdb's table, derived via immunoSEQ multiplex PCR, lists solely in-frame clones and lacks some. This sample has about 66,000 clones; around 92% occur once, and the top ten carry 1.3% to 1.5%. Trimming took off 4 bases at V and 2 bases at J, with 17 bases between the two ends. The CDR3 extends over 16 amino acids. From germline, CDR1 is LGHDT and CDR2 YNNKEL (reference sequence). The specimen was peripheral blood. This TCR came from a man aged 55 to 69 with acute or convalescent COVID-19. The V call is TRBV3-1 (or the pseudogene TRBV3-2), the J call TRBJ2-5; no reliable D call. CDR3 coding DNA: TGTGCCAGCAGCCTGGCGACAAACCCGACACAAGAGACCCAGTACTTC. The encoded protein is CASSLATNPTQETQYF.